The 24 T cell receptor beta chains listed next were all sequenced from one sample in a study of blood T cell repertoires in COVID-19. TCRdb's table, derived via immunoSEQ multiplex PCR, lists solely in-frame clones and lacks some. The table has some 200,000 clones, approximately 86% seen once. Sequenced input: peripheral blood. The receptors were sampled from a man aged 60 to 69 with COVID-19, enrolled during active disease.

The V gene is TRBV29-1, the J gene TRBJ1-5; maybe TRBD1 (5 bases). Trimming removed 4 bases from V and 7 bases from J, with 14 bases in between. This CDR3 spans 13 amino acids. Looked up from germline, CDR1 is SQVTM and CDR2 is ANQGSEA. Here the CDR3 DNA reads TGCAGCGTTGTGGACATCGATGGACAGCCCCAGCATTTT. It specifies CSVVDIDGQPQHF.

The chain uses TRBV5-6 and TRBJ2-5, with a tentative D call TRBD2 (5 bases). In germline, CDR1 is SGHDT, CDR2 YYEEEE. V was pared by 2 bases and J by 3 bases, with 11 bases between. The CDR3 is 14 amino acids. The CDR3 nucleotides are TGTGCCAGCAGCTTAAGAGGGAATAAAGAGACCCAGTACTTC. Its translation: CASSLRGNKETQYF.

Comments on this clone: This sample also contains other DNA sequences that code for the same CDR3. The chain recombines TRBV29-1 with TRBJ1-5; D might be TRBD1 (6 bases). The ends were cut back, 6 bases at V and 2 bases at J, with 8 bases in the middle. The germline V gene has CDR1 SQVTM and CDR2 ANQGSEA. The CDR3 consists of 12 residues. The CDR3 DNA sequence: TGCAGCGTCCGACAGGGCAATCAGCCCCAGCATTTT. Translated, it gives CSVRQGNQPQHF.

V is TRBV6-2 or TRBV6-3 and J is TRBJ2-2; 7 nucleotides agree with TRBD1. The CDR3 runs to 14 residues. With 6 bases clipped from V and 5 bases from J, the junction kept 6 bases outside the gene matches. Germline V CDR1 and CDR2: MNHEY, SVGEGT. CDR3 bases: TGTGCCAGCAGCCAGACAGGGTGGACCGGGGAGCTGTTTTTT. Encoded protein: CASSQTGWTGELFF.

The genes are TRBV11-3 and TRBJ2-7; D unclear. The CDR3 runs to 14 residues. Germline CDR1 SGHNT, CDR2 YENEEA. V was clipped by 3 bases and J by 6 bases, with 15 bases between them. The CDR3 DNA follows: TGTGCCAGCAGCTTCGCCAGGTCGAGCTCCGAGCAGTACTTC. It yields the protein CASSFARSSSEQYF.

The chain recombines TRBV2 with TRBJ1-5; tentatively, D is TRBD1 (5 bases). Germline V gene lookup returns CDR1 SNHLY and CDR2 FYNNEI. Deletions cut 5 bases from V and 0 bases from J, with 11 bases between. This CDR3 is built from 15 residues. The CDR3 reads CASSPDTYSNQPQHF. CDR3 bases: TGTGCCAGCAGTCCGGACACTTATAGCAATCAGCCCCAGCATTTT.

The CDR3 DNA reads as TGTGCCAGCAGCCAACCAACGACCGGCGGAAATTCACCCCTCCACTTT. Translation gives CASSQPTTGGNSPLHF. The chain couples TRBV3-1 (or the pseudogene TRBV3-2) to TRBJ1-6; no reliable D call. This CDR3 has 16 residues. V gave up 2 bases and J gave up 7 bases, with 15 bases separating them. Germline assignment: CDR1 LGHDT and CDR2 YNNKEL (reference sequence).

In this sample, this clone turned up once. V usage is TRBV5-4 and J usage is TRBJ1-1, with a tentative D call TRBD1 (6 bases). The CDR3 runs to 14 residues. Germline V gives CDR1 SGHNT, CDR2 YYREEE (reference sequence). Trimming cost V 1 base and J 1 base, with 8 bases left between them. The CDR3 DNA reads TGTGCCAGCAGCTTGACAGGGAGGAACACTGAAGCTTTCTTT. Amino acid sequence: CASSLTGRNTEAFF.

The rearrangement joins TRBV25-1 to TRBJ1-6; no clear D. CDR1 is MGHDK and CDR2 is SYGVNS in the germline V gene. The CDR3 contains 14 residues. Trimming stripped 7 bases from V and 14 bases from J, with 21 bases between. In DNA, the CDR3 is TGTGCCAGCACCGTTAGTGGCCCGGGTCTGTCCCTCCACTTT. Translation: CASTVSGPGLSLHF. Together with reference TRBV25-1 and TRBJ1-6, the CDR3 gives the full variable domain: EADIYQTPRYLVIGTGKKITLECSQTMGHDKMYWYQQDPGMELHLIHYSYGVNSTEKGDLSSESTVSRIRTEHFPLTLESARPSHTSQYLCASTVSGPGLSLHFGNGTRLTVT.

The rearrangement uses TRBV4-1 and TRBJ1-5; 9 nucleotides match TRBD1. Germline V gives CDR1 MGHRA, CDR2 YSYEKL. With V trimmed by 4 bases and J by 4 bases, 2 bases remained unmatched. The CDR3 totals 14 residues. CDR3 amino acids: CASSRGQGNQPQHF. In nucleotides, the CDR3 is TGCGCCAGCAGCCGGGGACAGGGAAATCAGCCCCAGCATTTT.

In this sample, this clone turned up once. The genes are TRBV3-1 (or the pseudogene TRBV3-2) and TRBJ1-1; TRBD1 aligns across 9 bases. Germline CDR1 reads LGHDT; CDR2 reads YNNKEL (reference sequence). The length of the CDR3 is 15 residues. The V and J ends lost 4 bases and 8 bases, in that order; junction bases with no gene match: 11. CDR3 bases: TGTGCCAGCAGCCCTCTCCGGGACAGGGTTGCAGAAGCTTTCTTT. Protein product: CASSPLRDRVAEAFF.

V usage is TRBV29-1 and J usage is TRBJ2-7; TRBD2 aligns across 7 bases. The J segment lost 10 bases and the V segment lost 4 bases, leaving 7 bases of the junction unmatched. This CDR3 has 11 residues. Germline CDR1 reads SQVTM; CDR2 reads ANQGSEA. As DNA, the CDR3 is TGCAGCGTTGTCGCGGGGGAGTTACAGTACTTC. It codes for CSVVAGELQYF.

The CDR3 protein is CASRETGSSYEQYF. CDR3 nucleotides: TGTGCCAGCAGGGAGACAGGGAGCTCCTACGAGCAGTACTTC. The chain combines TRBV6-5 with TRBJ2-7; 7 positions match TRBD1. The CDR3 runs 14 residues. Losses at the gene ends were 6 bases for V and 0 bases for J; bases not matched to a gene: 5. Germline V CDR1 and CDR2: MNHEY, SVGAGI.

The chain's CDR3 is CASSMTGISFSGYTF. The CDR3 DNA sequence: TGTGCCAGCAGCATGACAGGGATTAGTTTTTCTGGCTACACCTTC. The chain employs TRBV7-6 and TRBJ1-2; 7 bases align to TRBD1. V trimming: 5 bases; J trimming: 7 bases; junction bases outside the gene matches: 13. Looked up from germline, CDR1 is SGHVS and CDR2 is FNYEAQ. CDR3 length equals 15 residues.

This chain joins TRBV6-1 and TRBJ2-1; TRBD2 agrees at 12 bases. CDR1 MNHNS and CDR2 SASEGT come from the germline V gene. The CDR3 has 16 residues. V shed 2 bases and J 12 bases; nucleotides not matched to a gene: 11. The CDR3 reads CASSEHNPTSGSWQFF. The CDR3, as DNA: TGTGCCAGCAGTGAACACAACCCGACTAGCGGGAGTTGGCAGTTCTTC.

The chain uses TRBV28 and TRBJ1-2; 9 bases are shared with TRBD1. The CDR3 is 14 amino acids. The germline V gene encodes CDR1 MDHEN and CDR2 SYDVKM. V shed 4 bases, J shed 4 bases, and the junction held 4 bases outside the gene matches. CDR3 DNA: TGTGCCAGCAGTTCACCGACAGGGGGCTATGGCTACACCTTC. Translation: CASSSPTGGYGYTF.

The chain couples TRBV29-1 to TRBJ2-3; 9 bases fit TRBD1. The CDR3 runs to 14 residues. Germline V CDR1 and CDR2: SQVTM, ANQGSEA. Unmatched junction bases numbered 8, after V lost 6 bases and J lost 4 bases. In nucleotides, the CDR3 is TGCAGCGTCCTCACGGGACAGGGTCCAGATACGCAGTATTTT. Its protein is CSVLTGQGPDTQYF.

This sequence joins TRBV30 and TRBJ1-6; no definite D call. Between the trimmed V and J ends, which lost 2 bases and 7 bases, there was a span of 18 bases. The CDR3 has 16 amino acids. Germline CDR1 GTSNPN, CDR2 SVGIG (reference sequence). This chain's CDR3 is CAWSTPSGSGNSPLHF. The CDR3 DNA sequence: TGTGCCTGGAGTACACCTTCGGGTTCTGGCAATTCACCCCTCCACTTT.

The chain links TRBV21-1 to TRBJ1-2; the table calls TRBD1, which could not be checked here. TRBV21-1 is termed a pseudogene. This CDR3 spans 16 amino acids. The CDR3 nucleotides are TGTGCCAGCAGCAAAGCGGAATCGGACAGACGCTATGGCTACACCTTC. Protein: CASSKAESDRRYGYTF.

The chain employs TRBV3-1 (or the pseudogene TRBV3-2) and TRBJ2-3, with TRBD2 matching 10 bases. Trimming at V came to 0 bases and at J to 1 base, leaving 1 base not matched to a gene. The germline CDR1 and CDR2 sequences are LGHDT and YNNKEL (reference sequence). This CDR3 spans 16 amino acids. CDR3: CASSQDGTSGTDTQYF. The CDR3 bases are TGTGCCAGCAGCCAAGACGGGACTAGCGGCACAGATACGCAGTATTTT.

The chain uses TRBV5-4 and TRBJ1-4, with 7 bases identical to TRBD1. Germline CDR1 and CDR2: SGHNT and YYREEE (reference sequence). This CDR3 region has 15 residues. V dropped 4 bases and J dropped 8; count of bases not matched to a gene: 11. CDR3 sequence reads: CASSSSGTVQEKLFF. In DNA, the CDR3 is TGTGCCAGCAGCAGCTCCGGGACAGTACAGGAAAAACTGTTTTTT.

The V call is TRBV6-2 or TRBV6-3, the J call TRBJ1-5; the match to TRBD1 covers 7 bases. This CDR3 contains 14 residues. The trim removed 6 bases at V and 4 bases at J, leaving 6 bases unmatched. The germline V gene has CDR1 MNHEY and CDR2 SVGEGT. This CDR3 reads CASSATGRNQPQHF. Here the CDR3 DNA reads TGTGCCAGCAGCGCGACAGGGCGTAATCAGCCCCAGCATTTT.

The V and J genes are TRBV4-3 and TRBJ1-4, with D tentatively TRBD1 (5 bases). The CDR3 sequence is 18 residues long. Per the germline V gene, CDR1 is LGHNA and CDR2 is YSLEER. Trimming took 3 bases from V and 0 from J, leaving 17 bases between them. The CDR3 DNA sequence: TGCGCCAGCAGCCAGGGCAGGGTCTTATCTGCAACTAATGAAAAACTGTTTTTT. This sequence encodes CASSQGRVLSATNEKLFF.

V gene TRBV20-1 combines with J gene TRBJ1-2, with 8 bases matching TRBD1. The CDR3 is 13 amino acids. Trimming removed 3 bases from V and 4 bases from J; junction bases left unmatched: 4. CDR1 and CDR2 (germline): DFQATT, SNEGSKA (reference sequence). CDR3 sequence: CSASETGGYGYTF. CDR3 bases: TGCAGTGCTAGTGAAACAGGGGGCTATGGCTACACCTTC.